The clone carrying this TCR beta chain has ten or more counts. The antigen is not known. This sample was taken from a study of CD8 T cells in ankylosing spondylitis. General observations from the study: As for the disease-linked clones, they showed a CD8+ phenotype and occurred at relatively low frequencies in peripheral blood.

TCRdb recomputed calls from the 5' RACE reads with MiXCR, one row per CDR3 protein. The table has around 300,000 distinct CDR3 sequences, around 15% seen once; the top ten hold 0.9% to 1.2%. The origin of this receptor is a male donor with ankylosing spondylitis or in good health (not recorded which). The sample comprised blood, either unsorted or a sorted T cell fraction (not recorded which).

As DNA, the CDR3 is TGTGCCAGCAGCCCCCCGGTCTCCAAAAACATTCAGTACTTC. Encoded protein: CASSPPVSKNIQYF. The J gene is TRBJ2-4, the V gene TRBV11-3; D ambiguous. Germline CDR1 is SGHNT and CDR2 is YENEEA. The CDR3 covers 14 residues. V lost 5 bases, J lost 2 bases, and 10 bases lay in between. Based on the CDR3 plus reference TRBV11-3 and TRBJ2-4, the full variable domain is EAGVVQSPRYKIIEKKQPVAFWCNPISGHNTLYWYLQNLGQGPELLIRYENEEAVDDSQLPKDRFSAERLKGVDSTLKIQPAELGDSAVYLCASSPPVSKNIQYFGAGTRLSVL.